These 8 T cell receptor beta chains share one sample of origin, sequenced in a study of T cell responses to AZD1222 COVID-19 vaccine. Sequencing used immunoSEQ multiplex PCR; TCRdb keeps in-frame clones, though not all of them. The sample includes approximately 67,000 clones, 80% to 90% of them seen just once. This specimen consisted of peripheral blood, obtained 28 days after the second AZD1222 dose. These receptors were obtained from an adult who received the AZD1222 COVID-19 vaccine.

The CDR3 DNA reads TGTGCCAGCAGCTTAGAGAGAAACACTGAAGCTTTCTTT. Amino acid sequence: CASSLERNTEAFF. The rearrangement links TRBV11-2 to TRBJ1-1; D gene unclear. V lost 0 bases to trimming and J lost 2 bases, with 4 bases between them. The CDR3 is 13 amino acids. Germline CDR1 and CDR2: SGHAT and FQNNGV.

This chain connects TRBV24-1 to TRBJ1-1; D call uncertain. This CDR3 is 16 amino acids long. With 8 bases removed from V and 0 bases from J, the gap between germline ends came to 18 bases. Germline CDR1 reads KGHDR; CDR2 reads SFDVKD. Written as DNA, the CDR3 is TGTGCCACCAATGTTCGCACGGATTTAATGAACACTGAAGCTTTCTTT. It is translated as CATNVRTDLMNTEAFF.

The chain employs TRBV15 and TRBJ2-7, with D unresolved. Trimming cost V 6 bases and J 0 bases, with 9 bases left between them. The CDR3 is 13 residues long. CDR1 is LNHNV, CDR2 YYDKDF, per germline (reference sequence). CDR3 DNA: TGTGCCACCAGAGGTACAGCCTCCTACGAGCAGTACTTC. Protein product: CATRGTASYEQYF.

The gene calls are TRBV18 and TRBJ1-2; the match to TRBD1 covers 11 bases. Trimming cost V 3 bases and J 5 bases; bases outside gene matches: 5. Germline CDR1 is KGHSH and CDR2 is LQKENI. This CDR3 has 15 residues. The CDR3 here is CASSPGTGGQYGYTF. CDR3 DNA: TGTGCCAGCTCACCCGGGACAGGGGGACAATATGGCTACACCTTC.

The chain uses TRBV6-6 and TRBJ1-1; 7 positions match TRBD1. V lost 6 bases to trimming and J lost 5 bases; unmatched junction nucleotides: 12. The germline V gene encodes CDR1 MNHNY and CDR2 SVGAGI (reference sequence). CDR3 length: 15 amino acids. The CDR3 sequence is CASSHLPGGGTEAFF. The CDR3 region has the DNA TGTGCCAGCAGCCACCTGCCAGGGGGTGGGACTGAAGCTTTCTTT.

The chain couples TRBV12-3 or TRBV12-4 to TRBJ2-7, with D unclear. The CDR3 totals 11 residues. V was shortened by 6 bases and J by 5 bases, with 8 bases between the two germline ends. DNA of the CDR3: TGTGCCAGCAGCCTGCGTCACGAGCAGTACTTC. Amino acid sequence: CASSLRHEQYF.

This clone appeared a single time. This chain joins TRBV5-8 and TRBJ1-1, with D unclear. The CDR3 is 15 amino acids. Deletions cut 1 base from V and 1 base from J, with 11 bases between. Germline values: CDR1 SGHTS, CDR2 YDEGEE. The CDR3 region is CASSLLISWNTEAFF. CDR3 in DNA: TGTGCCAGCAGCTTGTTAATCAGTTGGAACACTGAAGCTTTCTTT.

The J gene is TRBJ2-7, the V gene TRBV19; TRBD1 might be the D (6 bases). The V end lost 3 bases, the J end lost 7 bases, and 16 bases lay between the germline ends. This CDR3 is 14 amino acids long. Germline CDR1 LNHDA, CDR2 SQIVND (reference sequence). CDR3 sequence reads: CASSMEQGLGEQYF. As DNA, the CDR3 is TGTGCCAGTAGTATGGAGCAGGGGCTTGGGGAGCAGTACTTC.